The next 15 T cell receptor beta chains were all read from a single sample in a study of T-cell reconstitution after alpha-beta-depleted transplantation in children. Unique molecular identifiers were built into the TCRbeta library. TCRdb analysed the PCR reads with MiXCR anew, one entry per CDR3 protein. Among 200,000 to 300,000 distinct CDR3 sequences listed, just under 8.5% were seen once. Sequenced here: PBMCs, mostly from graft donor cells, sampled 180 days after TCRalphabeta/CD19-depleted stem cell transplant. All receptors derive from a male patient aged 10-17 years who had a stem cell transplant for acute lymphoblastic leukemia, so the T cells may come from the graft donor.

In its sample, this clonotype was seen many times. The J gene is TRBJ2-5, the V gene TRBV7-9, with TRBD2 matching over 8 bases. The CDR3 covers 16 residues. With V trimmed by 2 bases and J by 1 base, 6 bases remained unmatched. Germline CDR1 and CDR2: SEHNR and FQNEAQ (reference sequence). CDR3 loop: CASSLKPAGGQETQYF. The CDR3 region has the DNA TGTGCCAGCAGCTTAAAGCCCGCGGGGGGCCAAGAGACCCAGTACTTC.

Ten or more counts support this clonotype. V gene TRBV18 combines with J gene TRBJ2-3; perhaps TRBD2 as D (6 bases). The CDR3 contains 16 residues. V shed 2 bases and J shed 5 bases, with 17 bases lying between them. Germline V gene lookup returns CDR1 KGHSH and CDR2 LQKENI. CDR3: CASSPKSARAGDTQYF. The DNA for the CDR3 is TGTGCCAGCTCACCAAAGAGCGCCCGAGCGGGAGATACGCAGTATTTT.

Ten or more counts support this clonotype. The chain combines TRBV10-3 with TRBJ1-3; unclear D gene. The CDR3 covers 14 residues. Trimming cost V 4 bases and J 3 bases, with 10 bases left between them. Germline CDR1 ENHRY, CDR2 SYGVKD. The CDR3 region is CAISGALGGNTIYF. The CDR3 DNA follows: TGTGCCATCAGTGGGGCCCTCGGTGGAAACACCATATATTTT.

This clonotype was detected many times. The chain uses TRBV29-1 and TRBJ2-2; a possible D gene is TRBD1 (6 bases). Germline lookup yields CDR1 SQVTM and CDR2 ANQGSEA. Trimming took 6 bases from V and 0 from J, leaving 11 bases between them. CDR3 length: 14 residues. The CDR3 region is CSVSQGTNTGELFF. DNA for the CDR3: TGCAGCGTATCACAGGGCACGAACACCGGGGAGCTGTTTTTT.

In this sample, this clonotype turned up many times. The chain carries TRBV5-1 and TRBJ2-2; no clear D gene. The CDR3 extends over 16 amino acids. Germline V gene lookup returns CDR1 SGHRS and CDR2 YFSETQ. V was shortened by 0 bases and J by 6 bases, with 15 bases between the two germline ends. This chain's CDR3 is CASSLAPGQGPGELFF. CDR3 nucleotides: TGCGCCAGCAGCTTGGCCCCGGGCCAAGGGCCCGGGGAGCTGTTTTTT.

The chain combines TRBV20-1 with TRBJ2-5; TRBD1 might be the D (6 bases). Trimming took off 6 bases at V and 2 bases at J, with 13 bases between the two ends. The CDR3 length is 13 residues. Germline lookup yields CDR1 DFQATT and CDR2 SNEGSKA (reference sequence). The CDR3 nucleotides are TGCAGTGCCGTTCACAGGGTACAAGAGACCCAGTACTTC. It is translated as CSAVHRVQETQYF.

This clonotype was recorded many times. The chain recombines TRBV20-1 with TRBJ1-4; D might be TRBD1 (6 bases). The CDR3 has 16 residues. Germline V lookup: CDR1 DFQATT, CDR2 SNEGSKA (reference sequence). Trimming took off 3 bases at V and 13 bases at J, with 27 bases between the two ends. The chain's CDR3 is CSASYPPPGASKGLFF. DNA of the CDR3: TGCAGTGCTAGTTATCCGCCCCCGGGGGCCTCAAAAGGACTGTTTTTT.

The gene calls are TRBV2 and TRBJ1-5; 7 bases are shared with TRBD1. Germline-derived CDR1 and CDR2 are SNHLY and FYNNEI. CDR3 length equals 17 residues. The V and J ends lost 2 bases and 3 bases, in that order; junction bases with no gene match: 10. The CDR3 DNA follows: TGTGCCAGCAGTGAAAGGGGGGTCAGGGGGTACAATCAGCCCCAGCATTTT. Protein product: CASSERGVRGYNQPQHF.

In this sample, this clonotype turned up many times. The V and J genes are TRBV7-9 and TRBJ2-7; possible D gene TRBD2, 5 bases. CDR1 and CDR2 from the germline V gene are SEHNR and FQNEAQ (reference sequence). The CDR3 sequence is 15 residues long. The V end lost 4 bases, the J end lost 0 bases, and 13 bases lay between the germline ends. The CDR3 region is CASSSARGASYEQYF. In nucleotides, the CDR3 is TGTGCCAGCAGCTCAGCCCGGGGAGCCTCCTACGAGCAGTACTTC.

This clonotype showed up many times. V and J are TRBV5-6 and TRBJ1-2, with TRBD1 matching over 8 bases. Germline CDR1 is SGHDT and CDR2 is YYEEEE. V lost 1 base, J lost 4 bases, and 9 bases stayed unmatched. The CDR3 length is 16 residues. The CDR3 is CASSLRSGGAGYGYTF. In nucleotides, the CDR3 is TGTGCCAGCAGCTTGCGTTCAGGGGGCGCGGGCTATGGCTACACCTTC.

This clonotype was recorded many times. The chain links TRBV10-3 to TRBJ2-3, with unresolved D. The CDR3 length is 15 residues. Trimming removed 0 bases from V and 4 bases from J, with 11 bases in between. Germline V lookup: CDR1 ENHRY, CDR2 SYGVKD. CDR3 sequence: CAISESGSKADTQYF. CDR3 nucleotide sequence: TGTGCCATCAGTGAGTCGGGCTCCAAGGCAGATACGCAGTATTTT.

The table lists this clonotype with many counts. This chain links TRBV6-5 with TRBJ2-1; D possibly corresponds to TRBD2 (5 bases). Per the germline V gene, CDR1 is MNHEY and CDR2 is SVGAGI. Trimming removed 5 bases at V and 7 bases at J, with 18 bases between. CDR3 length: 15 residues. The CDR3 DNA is TGTGCCAGCAGTCACCGAGGGAAACCTGGGAATGAGCAGTTCTTC. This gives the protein CASSHRGKPGNEQFF.

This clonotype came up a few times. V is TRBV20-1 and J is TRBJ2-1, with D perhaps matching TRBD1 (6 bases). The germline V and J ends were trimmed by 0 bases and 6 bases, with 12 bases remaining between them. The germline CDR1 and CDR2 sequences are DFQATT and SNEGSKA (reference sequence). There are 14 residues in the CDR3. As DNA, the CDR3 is TGCAGTGCTAGAGATTGGGGACACCCCAATGAGCAGTTCTTC. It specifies CSARDWGHPNEQFF.

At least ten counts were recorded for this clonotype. The CDR3 is CSARTVLGKNIQYF. The CDR3 DNA reads as TGCAGTGCTAGGACAGTGCTTGGCAAAAACATTCAGTACTTC. This chain joins TRBV20-1 and TRBJ2-4; D is perhaps TRBD1 (5 bases). V was shortened by 3 bases and J by 3 bases, with 12 bases between the two germline ends. Germline values: CDR1 DFQATT, CDR2 SNEGSKA (reference sequence). This CDR3 spans 14 amino acids.

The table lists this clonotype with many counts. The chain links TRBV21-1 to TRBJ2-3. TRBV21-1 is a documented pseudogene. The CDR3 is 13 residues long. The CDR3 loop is CASKGLARDTQYF. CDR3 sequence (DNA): TGTGCCAGCAAAGGGCTAGCGAGAGATACGCAGTATTTT.